Included here is one T cell receptor beta chain sequence, with context. The data originate from a study of blood T cell repertoires in COVID-19. Study overall: Donors in the United States, Italy and Spain gave samples during acute or convalescent COVID-19.

Between the trimmed V and J ends, which lost 10 bases and 6 bases, there was a span of 19 bases. Looked up from germline, CDR1 is LNHDA and CDR2 is SQIVND (reference sequence). The CDR3 spans 13 residues. Under the authors' procedure: Quantification of nucleated cells was approximated via reference gene primer amplification. Here immunoSEQ multiplex PCR was the method, and the copy in TCRdb shows in-frame clones only, minus some. V, J and clone size were drawn from that table, and D and trimming were deduced from the DNA. The sample carries 62,000 or so clones, over 80% recorded once. The chain has TRBV19 and TRBJ2-7; tentative D call: TRBD2 (6 bases). The sample comprised peripheral blood. The clonotype originates from a human donor in a cohort sampled during active COVID-19. As DNA, the CDR3 is TGTGCCACCGGGGACTCCCCTTTAACCGAGCAGTACTTC. It encodes CATGDSPLTEQYF.